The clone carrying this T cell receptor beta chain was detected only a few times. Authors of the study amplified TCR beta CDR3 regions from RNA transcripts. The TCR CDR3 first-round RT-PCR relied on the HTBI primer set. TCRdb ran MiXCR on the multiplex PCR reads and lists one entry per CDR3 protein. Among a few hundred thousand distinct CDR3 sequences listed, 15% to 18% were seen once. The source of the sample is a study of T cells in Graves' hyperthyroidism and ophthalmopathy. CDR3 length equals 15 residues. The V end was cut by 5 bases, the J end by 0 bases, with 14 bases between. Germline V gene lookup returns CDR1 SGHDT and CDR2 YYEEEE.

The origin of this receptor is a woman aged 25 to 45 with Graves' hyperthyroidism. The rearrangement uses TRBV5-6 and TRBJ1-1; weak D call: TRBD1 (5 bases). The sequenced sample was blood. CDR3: CASSSPRGLNTEAFF. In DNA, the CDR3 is TGTGCCAGCAGTTCTCCAAGGGGATTGAACACTGAAGCTTTCTTT.